This TCR beta chain was documented in a study of cytomegalovirus exposure and HLA in healthy donors. On the study more broadly: As an earlier analysis found, around 200 million T cells yielded approximately 110 million unique TCR beta sequences.

The germline V gene encodes CDR1 LGHNT and CDR2 FRNRAP. V lost 7 bases and J 1 base, leaving 10 bases between the germline ends. CDR3 size: 14 residues. Study results and limitations: Rates of TCR association differed by HLA locus in a later analysis, with DRB1 highest and HLA-C lowest. Sequences of the TCR beta chain were said to predict the HLA-A and HLA-B alleles of most subjects accurately. Apart from CMV serostatus, no immune exposure information was available.

This PCR relied on a set of 60 Vbeta primers and 13 Jbeta primers. Data came from immunoSEQ multiplex PCR; TCRdb stores just in-frame clones and leaves some out. The sample lists about 150,000 clones, approximately 83% occurring once. Turning to this clone: Antigen specificity is unknown.

Sequenced material: PBMCs. J is TRBJ2-2 and V is TRBV12-5; D is possibly TRBD2 (5 bases). This TCR was recovered from a man aged 35 to 55 in good health and CMV-seronegative. The CDR3 DNA sequence: TGTGCTAGTGAATTCGGGGTGAACACCGGGGAGCTGTTTTTT. Amino acid sequence: CASEFGVNTGELFF.